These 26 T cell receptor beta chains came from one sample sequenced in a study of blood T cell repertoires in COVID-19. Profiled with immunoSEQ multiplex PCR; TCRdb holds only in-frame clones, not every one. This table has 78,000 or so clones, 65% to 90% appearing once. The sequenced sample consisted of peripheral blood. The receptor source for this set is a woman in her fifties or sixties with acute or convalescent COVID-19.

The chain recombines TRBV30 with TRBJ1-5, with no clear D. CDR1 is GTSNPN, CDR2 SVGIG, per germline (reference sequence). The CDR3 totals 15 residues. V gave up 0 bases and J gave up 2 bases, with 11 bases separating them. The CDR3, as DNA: TGTGCCTGGAGTGTACGGGGAAGAGGCAATCAGCCCCAGCATTTT. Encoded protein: CAWSVRGRGNQPQHF.

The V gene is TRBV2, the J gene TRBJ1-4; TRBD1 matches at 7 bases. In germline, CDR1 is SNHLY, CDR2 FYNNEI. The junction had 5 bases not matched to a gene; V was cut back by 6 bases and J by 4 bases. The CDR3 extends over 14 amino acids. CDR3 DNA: TGTGCCAGCAGGGGACAGACCCTTAATGAAAAACTGTTTTTT. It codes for CASRGQTLNEKLFF.

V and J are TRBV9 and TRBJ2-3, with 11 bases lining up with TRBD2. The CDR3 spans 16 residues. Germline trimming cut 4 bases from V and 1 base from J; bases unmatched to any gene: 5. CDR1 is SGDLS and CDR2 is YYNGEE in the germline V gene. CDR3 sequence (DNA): TGTGCCAGCAGCTTAAGGGGACTAGCGGGCACAGATACGCAGTATTTT. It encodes CASSLRGLAGTDTQYF.

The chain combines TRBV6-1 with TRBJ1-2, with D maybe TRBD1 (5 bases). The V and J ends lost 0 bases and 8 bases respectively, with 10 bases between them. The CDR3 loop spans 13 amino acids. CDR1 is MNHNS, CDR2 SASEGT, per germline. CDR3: CASSEAGGFGYTF. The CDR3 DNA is TGTGCCAGCAGTGAAGCGGGGGGATTCGGCTACACCTTC.

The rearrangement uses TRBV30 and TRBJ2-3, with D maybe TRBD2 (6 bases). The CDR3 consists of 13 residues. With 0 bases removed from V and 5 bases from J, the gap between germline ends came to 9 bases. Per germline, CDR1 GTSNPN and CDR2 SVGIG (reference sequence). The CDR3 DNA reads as TGTGCCTGGAGTGTACTAGCAGAAGATACGCAGTATTTT. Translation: CAWSVLAEDTQYF.

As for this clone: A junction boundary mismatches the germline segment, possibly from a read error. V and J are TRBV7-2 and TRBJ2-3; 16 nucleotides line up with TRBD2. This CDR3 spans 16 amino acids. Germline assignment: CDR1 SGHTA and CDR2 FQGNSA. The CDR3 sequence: CASSLAVGLAGGVPAF. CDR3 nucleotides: TGTGCCAGCAGCTTAGCCGTGGGACTAGCGGGGGGGGTGCCGGCTTTT.

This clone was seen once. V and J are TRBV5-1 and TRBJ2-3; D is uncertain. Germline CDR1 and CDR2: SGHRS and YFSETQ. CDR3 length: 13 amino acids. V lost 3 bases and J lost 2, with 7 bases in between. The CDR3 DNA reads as TGCGCCAGCAGCTCCGGAGTCACAGATACGCAGTATTTT. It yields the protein CASSSGVTDTQYF.

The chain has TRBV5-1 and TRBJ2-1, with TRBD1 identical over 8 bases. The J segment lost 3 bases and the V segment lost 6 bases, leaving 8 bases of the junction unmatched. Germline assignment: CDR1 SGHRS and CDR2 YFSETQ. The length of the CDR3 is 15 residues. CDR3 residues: CASTFVQGDYNEQFF. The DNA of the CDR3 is TGCGCCAGCACCTTCGTACAGGGGGACTACAATGAGCAGTTCTTC.

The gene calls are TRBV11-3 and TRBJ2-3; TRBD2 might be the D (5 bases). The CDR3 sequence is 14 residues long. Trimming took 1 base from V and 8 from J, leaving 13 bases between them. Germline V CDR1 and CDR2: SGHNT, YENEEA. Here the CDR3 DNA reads TGTGCCAGCAGCTTAGGTGATGTGGCGGGTACGCAGTATTTT. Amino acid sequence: CASSLGDVAGTQYF. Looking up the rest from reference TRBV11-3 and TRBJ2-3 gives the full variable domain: EAGVVQSPRYKIIEKKQPVAFWCNPISGHNTLYWYLQNLGQGPELLIRYENEEAVDDSQLPKDRFSAERLKGVDSTLKIQPAELGDSAVYLCASSLGDVAGTQYFGPGTRLTVL.

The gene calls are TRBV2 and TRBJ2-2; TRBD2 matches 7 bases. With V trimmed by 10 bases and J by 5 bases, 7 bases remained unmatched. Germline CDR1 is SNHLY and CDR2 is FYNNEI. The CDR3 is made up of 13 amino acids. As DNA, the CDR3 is TGTGCCATAAAGGGACTATCTACCGGGGAGCTGTTTTTT. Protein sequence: CAIKGLSTGELFF. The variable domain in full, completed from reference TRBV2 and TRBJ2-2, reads EPEVTQTPSHQVTQMGQEVILRCVPISNHLYFYWYRQILGQKVEFLVSFYNNEISEKSEIFDDQFSVERPDGSNFTLKIRSTKLEDSAMYFCAIKGLSTGELFFGEGSRLTVL.

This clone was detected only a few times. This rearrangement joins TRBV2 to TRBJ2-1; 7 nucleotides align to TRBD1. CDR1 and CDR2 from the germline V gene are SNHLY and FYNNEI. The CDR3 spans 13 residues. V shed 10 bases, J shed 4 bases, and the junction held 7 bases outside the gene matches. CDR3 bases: TGTGCCACCGGGACAGACCATTACAATGAGCAGTTCTTC. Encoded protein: CATGTDHYNEQFF. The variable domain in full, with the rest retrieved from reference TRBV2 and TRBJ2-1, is EPEVTQTPSHQVTQMGQEVILRCVPISNHLYFYWYRQILGQKVEFLVSFYNNEISEKSEIFDDQFSVERPDGSNFTLKIRSTKLEDSAMYFCATGTDHYNEQFFGPGTRLTVL.

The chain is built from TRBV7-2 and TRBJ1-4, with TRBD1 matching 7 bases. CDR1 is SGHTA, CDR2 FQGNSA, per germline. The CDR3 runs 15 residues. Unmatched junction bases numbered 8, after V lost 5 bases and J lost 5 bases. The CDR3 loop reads CASSPMTGPNEKLFF. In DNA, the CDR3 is TGTGCCAGCAGCCCAATGACAGGGCCCAATGAAAAACTGTTTTTT.

As DNA, the CDR3 is TGTGCCAGTAGTATGACCGGGACAGCGAATGAAAAACTGTTTTTT. Translating gives CASSMTGTANEKLFF. V is TRBV19 and J is TRBJ1-4; TRBD1 matches at 7 bases. Germline assignment: CDR1 LNHDA and CDR2 SQIVND (reference sequence). V dropped 3 bases and J dropped 5; count of bases not matched to a gene: 6. CDR3 size: 15 residues.

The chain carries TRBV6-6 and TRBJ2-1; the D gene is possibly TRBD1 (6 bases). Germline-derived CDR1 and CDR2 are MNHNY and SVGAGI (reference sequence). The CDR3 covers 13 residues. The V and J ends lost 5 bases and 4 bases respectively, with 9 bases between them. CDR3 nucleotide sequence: TGTGCCAGCAGTCGACAGGATTACAATGAGCAGTTCTTC. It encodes CASSRQDYNEQFF.

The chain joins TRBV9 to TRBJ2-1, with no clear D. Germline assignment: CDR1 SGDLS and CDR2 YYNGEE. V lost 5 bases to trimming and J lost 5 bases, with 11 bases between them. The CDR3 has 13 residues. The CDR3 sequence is CASRPESNNEQFF. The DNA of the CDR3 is TGTGCCAGCAGGCCCGAGTCCAACAATGAGCAGTTCTTC.

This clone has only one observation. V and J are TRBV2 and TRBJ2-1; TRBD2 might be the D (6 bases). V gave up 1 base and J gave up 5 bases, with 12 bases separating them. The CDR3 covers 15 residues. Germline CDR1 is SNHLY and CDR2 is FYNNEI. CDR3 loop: CASSEEGGVNNEQFF. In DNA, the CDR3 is TGTGCCAGCAGTGAAGAGGGAGGAGTTAACAATGAGCAGTTCTTC.

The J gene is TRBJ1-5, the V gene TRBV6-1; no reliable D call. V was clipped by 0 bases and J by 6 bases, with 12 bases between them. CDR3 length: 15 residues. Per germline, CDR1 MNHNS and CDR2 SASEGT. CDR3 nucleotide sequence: TGTGCCAGCAGTGAAGCGCGTGTCCAGGCTCAGCCCCAGCATTTT. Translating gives CASSEARVQAQPQHF.

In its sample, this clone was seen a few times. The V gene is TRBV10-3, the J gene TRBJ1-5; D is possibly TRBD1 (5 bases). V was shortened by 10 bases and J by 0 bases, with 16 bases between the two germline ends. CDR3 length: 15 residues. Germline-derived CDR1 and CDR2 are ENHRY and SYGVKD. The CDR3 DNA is TGTGCCAGCAGAGAACCGGGGGTTAGCAATCAGCCCCAGCATTTT. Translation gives CASREPGVSNQPQHF.

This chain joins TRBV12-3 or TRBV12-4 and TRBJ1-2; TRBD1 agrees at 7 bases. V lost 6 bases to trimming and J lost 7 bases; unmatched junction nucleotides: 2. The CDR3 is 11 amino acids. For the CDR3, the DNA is TGTGCCAGCAGCTACAGGGGTGGCTACACCTTC. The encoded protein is CASSYRGGYTF.

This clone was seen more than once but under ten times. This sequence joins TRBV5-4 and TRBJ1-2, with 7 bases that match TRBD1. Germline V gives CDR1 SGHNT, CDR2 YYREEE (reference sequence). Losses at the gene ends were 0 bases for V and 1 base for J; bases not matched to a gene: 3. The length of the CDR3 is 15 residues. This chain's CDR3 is CASSLGQGGNYGYTF. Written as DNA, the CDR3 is TGTGCCAGCAGCTTGGGACAGGGAGGTAACTATGGCTACACCTTC.

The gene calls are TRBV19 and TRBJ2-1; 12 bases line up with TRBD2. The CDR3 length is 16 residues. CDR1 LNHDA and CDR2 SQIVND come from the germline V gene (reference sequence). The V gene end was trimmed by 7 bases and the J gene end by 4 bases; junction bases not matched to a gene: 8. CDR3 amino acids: CASNPGLAGLYNEQFF. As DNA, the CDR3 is TGTGCCAGTAACCCGGGACTAGCGGGCCTATACAATGAGCAGTTCTTC.

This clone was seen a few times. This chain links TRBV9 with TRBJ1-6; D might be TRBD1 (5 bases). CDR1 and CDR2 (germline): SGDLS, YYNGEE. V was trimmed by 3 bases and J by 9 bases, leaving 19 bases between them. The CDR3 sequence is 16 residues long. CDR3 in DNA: TGTGCCAGCAGCGCGGCTCCTATAATTGGGGCTTCACCCCTCCACTTT. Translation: CASSAAPIIGASPLHF.

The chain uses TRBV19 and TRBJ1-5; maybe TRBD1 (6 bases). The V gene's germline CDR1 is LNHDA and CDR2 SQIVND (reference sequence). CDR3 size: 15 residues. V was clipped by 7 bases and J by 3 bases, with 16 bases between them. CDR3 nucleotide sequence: TGTGCCAGTATTCAGGGGAATTATGACAATCAGCCCCAGCATTTT. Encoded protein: CASIQGNYDNQPQHF.

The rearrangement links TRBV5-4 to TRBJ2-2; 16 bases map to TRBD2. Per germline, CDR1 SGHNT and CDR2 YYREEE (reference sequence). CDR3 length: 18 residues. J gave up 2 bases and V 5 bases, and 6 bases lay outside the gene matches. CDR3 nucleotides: TGTGCCAGCAGGACCGGGACTAGCGGGGGGGATAACACCGGGGAGCTGTTTTTT. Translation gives CASRTGTSGGDNTGELFF.

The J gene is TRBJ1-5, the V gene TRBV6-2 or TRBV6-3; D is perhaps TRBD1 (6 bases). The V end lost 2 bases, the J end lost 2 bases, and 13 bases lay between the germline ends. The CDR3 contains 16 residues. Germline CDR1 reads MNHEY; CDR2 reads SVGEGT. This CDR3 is CASSYGSAGGNQPQHF. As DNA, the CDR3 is TGTGCCAGCAGTTACGGGAGTGCAGGGGGCAATCAGCCCCAGCATTTT.

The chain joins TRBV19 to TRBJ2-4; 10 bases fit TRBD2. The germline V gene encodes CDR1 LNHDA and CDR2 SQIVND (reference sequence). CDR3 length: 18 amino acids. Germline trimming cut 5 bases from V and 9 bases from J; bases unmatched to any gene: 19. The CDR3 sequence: CASSGRVVAGGPVGIQYF. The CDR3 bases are TGTGCCAGTAGTGGGAGGGTGGTAGCGGGGGGTCCCGTCGGCATTCAGTACTTC.